The 22 T cell receptor beta chains in this list originate from one sample, sequenced in a study of T cells expressing NK-cell markers. Following a re-call of the 5' RACE reads, TCRdb has one entry per CDR3 protein and lacks DNA. This sample's table reports over 100,000 distinct CDR3 sequences. Material: blood T cells: a sorted CD56 or NKG2C T cell subset, CD4+ or CD8+ T cells, or bulk PBMC T cells (not recorded which). The origin of the receptors is a woman aged 18 to 69 in good health.

The chain carries TRBV4-2 and TRBJ2-7. In germline, CDR1 is LGHNA, CDR2 YNFKEQ. The CDR3 length is 14 residues. This chain's CDR3 is CASSQDRGPYEQYF.

The chain joins TRBV7-8 to TRBJ1-4. The CDR3 has 14 residues. Germline V gene data show CDR1 as SGHVS and CDR2 as FQNEAQ. CDR3 sequence reads: CASSLAGSNEKLFF.

This chain links TRBV12-3 or TRBV12-4 with TRBJ2-5; TCRdb proposes TRBD1, but this gene call is untestable without DNA. The CDR3 length is 15 residues. CDR3 residues: CASSFGTGGPGTQYF.

This chain uses TRBV4-1 with TRBJ2-7; as DNA is missing, the TRBD1 call by TCRdb cannot be tested. The CDR3 is 15 amino acids. Germline V gene data show CDR1 as MGHRA and CDR2 as YSYEKL. The CDR3 spells CASSQDPGTGQVQYF.

The rearrangement joins TRBV5-4 to TRBJ2-2. CDR1 is SGHNT, CDR2 YYREEE, per germline (reference sequence). This CDR3 comprises 14 residues. CDR3 region: CASSFTGYTGELFF.

The chain couples TRBV5-1 to TRBJ2-7; lacking DNA, the TRBD1 call made by TCRdb goes unchecked. Germline assignment: CDR1 SGHRS and CDR2 YFSETQ. There are 15 residues in the CDR3. The chain's CDR3 is CASSLGQGAIYEQYF.

The chain uses TRBV24-1 and TRBJ2-2; lacking DNA, the TRBD2 call made by TCRdb goes unchecked. Germline loops: CDR1 KGHDR, CDR2 SFDVKD. The CDR3 is made up of 19 amino acids. The CDR3 protein is CATSDGTGTAGVLTGELFF.

The rearrangement uses TRBV28 and TRBJ2-7; TCRdb's D gene call, TRBD1, goes unchecked for lack of DNA. The V gene's germline CDR1 is MDHEN and CDR2 SYDVKM. The CDR3 covers 17 residues. The CDR3 here is CASSSGTESTQRGGQYF.

The V call is TRBV12-5, the J call TRBJ2-1; the TCRdb D gene call, TRBD1, has no DNA to confirm it. CDR1 and CDR2 from the germline V gene are LGHNT and FRNRAP. The CDR3 consists of 15 residues. This CDR3 reads CASGFGTGDYNEQFF.

V usage is TRBV4-3 and J usage is TRBJ2-5. This CDR3 has 15 amino acids. Germline CDR1 and CDR2: LGHNA and YSLEER. The CDR3 loop is CASSQEGGAQETQYF.

The gene calls are TRBV6-5 and TRBJ2-5; TCRdb names TRBD1, which stays unverified in the absence of DNA. This CDR3 has 15 residues. Looked up from germline, CDR1 is MNHEY and CDR2 is SVGAGI. The CDR3 is CASSYAPGQQETQYF.

This sequence joins TRBV20-1 and TRBJ2-3. The CDR3 has 14 residues. The germline V gene has CDR1 DFQATT and CDR2 SNEGSKA (reference sequence). The CDR3 reads CSADPGLASDTQYF.

The chain is built from TRBV4-3 and TRBJ1-1. The CDR3 is 14 residues long. In germline, CDR1 is LGHNA, CDR2 YSLEER. CDR3 region: CASSQDGVVAEAFF.

CDR3 sequence reads: CASSLDTLYGYTF. The V gene is TRBV7-9, the J gene TRBJ1-2. Germline CDR1 reads SEHNR; CDR2 reads FQNEAQ (reference sequence). The CDR3 sequence is 13 residues long.

The chain recombines TRBV7-2 with TRBJ2-5. Per the germline V gene, CDR1 is SGHTA and CDR2 is FQGNSA. This CDR3 is built from 14 residues. The CDR3 reads CASSHSGSQETQYF. Combining the CDR3 with reference TRBV7-2 and TRBJ2-5 gives the whole variable domain GAGVSQSPSNKVTEKGKDVELRCDPISGHTALYWYRQSLGQGLEFLIYFQGNSAPDKSGLPSDRFSAERTGGSVSTLTIQRTQQEDSAVYLCASSHSGSQETQYFGPGTRLLVL.

The chain carries TRBV28 and TRBJ2-7; TCRdb's D call, TRBD1, is unchecked because there is no DNA. From germline, CDR1 is MDHEN and CDR2 SYDVKM. CDR3 length: 17 residues. CDR3 sequence: CASSTHRQTVRPLEQYF.

The CDR3 sequence: CASSSGLSWDEQFF. The chain links TRBV12-3 or TRBV12-4 to TRBJ2-1; TCRdb picks TRBD2, but there is no DNA to check that call. The CDR3 is made up of 14 amino acids.

The rearrangement links TRBV7-6 to TRBJ2-5; the D gene TCRdb calls, TRBD1, cannot be checked with no DNA. The CDR3 contains 15 residues. Germline CDR1 and CDR2: SGHVS and FNYEAQ. CDR3 in amino acids: CASSLLAGGGETQYF.

This chain connects TRBV15 to TRBJ2-7; the D gene TCRdb calls, TRBD1, cannot be checked with no DNA. This CDR3 comprises 14 residues. Germline values: CDR1 LNHNV, CDR2 YYDKDF (reference sequence). CDR3 sequence: CATRGDREEDEQYF.

The J gene is TRBJ1-1, the V gene TRBV9. CDR1 and CDR2 (germline): SGDLS, YYNGEE. The CDR3 length is 14 residues. CDR3 sequence reads: CASSVAPVNTEAFF. The variable domain in full, completed from reference TRBV9 and TRBJ1-1, reads DSGVTQTPKHLITATGQRVTLRCSPRSGDLSVYWYQQSLDQGLQFLIQYYNGEERAKGNILERFSAQQFPDLHSELNLSSLELGDSALYFCASSVAPVNTEAFFGQGTRLTVV.

The chain couples TRBV9 to TRBJ2-1. Germline assignment: CDR1 SGDLS and CDR2 YYNGEE. The CDR3 covers 17 residues. The CDR3 sequence is CASSVDSRREAYNEQFF.

This chain connects TRBV29-1 to TRBJ2-7; no DNA is available, so the TRBD1 call from TCRdb remains unchecked. This CDR3 is 12 amino acids long. Germline CDR1 and CDR2: SQVTM and ANQGSEA. CDR3: CSVQTGRYEQYF.